A single sample is the source of the 22 T cell receptor beta chains below, sequenced in a study of T cells in Graves' hyperthyroidism and ophthalmopathy. Template material for amplifying TCR beta CDR3 regions consisted of RNA transcripts. First-round RT-PCR targeting the TCR CDR3 was performed with the HTBI primer set. Via MiXCR, TCRdb re-called the multiplex PCR reads, giving one row per CDR3 protein. The sample consists of about 610,000 distinct CDR3 sequences, approximately 14% of them appearing once. The sample was blood. The receptors stem from a woman in her 40s with Graves' ophthalmopathy.

In regard to this clonotype: Mismatch with germline at one junction end may stem from a read error. This chain joins TRBV11-2 and TRBJ2-2; 8 positions match TRBD1. The CDR3 has 19 residues. The germline V gene has CDR1 SGHAT and CDR2 FQNNGV. The CDR3 sequence is CASSFFPPGTGTNTGELFF. CDR3 in DNA: TGTGCCAGTAGCTTTTTCCCACCTGGGACAGGAACTAACACCGGGGAGCTGTTTTTT.

This clonotype has only a few counts. The junction departs from germline at one end; a sequencing error may be responsible. This chain uses TRBV12-3 or TRBV12-4 with TRBJ1-3; D uncertain. This CDR3 contains 16 residues. The CDR3 sequence: CASSFGGGNSRNTIYF. The CDR3 DNA reads TGTGCCAGCAGTTTTGGTGGCGGGAACTCTAGAAACACCATATATTTT.

The sample holds many counts of this clonotype. J is TRBJ2-7 and V is TRBV27; TRBD1 aligns across 7 bases. Looked up from germline, CDR1 is MNHEY and CDR2 is SMNVEV (reference sequence). CDR3 size: 14 residues. Unmatched junction bases numbered 7, after V lost 3 bases and J lost 5 bases. The chain's CDR3 is CASSFSTGSHEQYF. CDR3 nucleotides: TGTGCCAGCAGTTTCTCGACAGGGTCCCACGAGCAGTACTTC.

Ten or more counts support this clonotype. The V gene is TRBV30, the J gene TRBJ2-4, with D perhaps TRBD2 (5 bases). The V gene lost 4 bases and the J gene lost 2 bases, with 12 bases spanning the gap. The germline V gene encodes CDR1 GTSNPN and CDR2 SVGIG (reference sequence). There are 14 residues in the CDR3. CDR3 sequence: CAWTKGGPKNIQYF. The CDR3 DNA reads TGTGCCTGGACTAAAGGCGGGCCCAAAAACATTCAGTACTTC.

The chain carries TRBV20-1 and TRBJ2-7; 9 bases fit TRBD2. CDR3 length: 16 residues. From germline, CDR1 is DFQATT and CDR2 SNEGSKA (reference sequence). V shed 5 bases, J shed 3 bases, and the junction held 14 bases outside the gene matches. CDR3 loop: CSADLLISGRDYEQYF. The CDR3 bases are TGCAGTGCTGATTTACTAATTAGCGGGAGAGACTACGAGCAGTACTTC.

This clonotype was seen ten or more times. V and J are TRBV28 and TRBJ2-5; possibly TRBD2 for D (6 bases). Looked up from germline, CDR1 is MDHEN and CDR2 is SYDVKM. V gave up 3 bases and J gave up 2 bases, with 13 bases separating them. CDR3 size: 15 residues. CDR3 coding DNA: TGTGCCAGCAGTTTCGGAGGGCCGAGGCAAGAGACCCAGTACTTC. Translated: CASSFGGPRQETQYF. Full variable domain (missing parts from reference TRBV28 and TRBJ2-5): DVKVTQSSRYLVKRTGEKVFLECVQDMDHENMFWYRQDPGLGLRLIYFSYDVKMKEKGDIPEGYSVSREKKERFSLILESASTNQTSMYLCASSFGGPRQETQYFGPGTRLLVL.

Many counts were recorded for this clonotype. The chain is built from TRBV6-2 or TRBV6-3 and TRBJ1-1; 8 bases fit TRBD1. The CDR3 is 11 residues long. Unmatched junction bases numbered 4, after V lost 6 bases and J lost 10 bases. Germline CDR1 and CDR2: MNHEY and SVGEGT. This chain's CDR3 is CASRLGQGAFF. The CDR3 region has the DNA TGTGCCAGCAGACTCGGACAGGGAGCTTTCTTT.

This clonotype has at least ten counts. The V and J genes are TRBV9 and TRBJ1-3, with 7 bases lining up with TRBD1. V lost 3 bases to trimming and J lost 1 base; unmatched junction nucleotides: 1. Germline V gene lookup returns CDR1 SGDLS and CDR2 YYNGEE. This CDR3 region has 14 residues. CDR3 residues: CASSGDRSGNTIYF. Here the CDR3 DNA reads TGTGCCAGCAGCGGGGACAGATCTGGAAACACCATATATTTT.

This clonotype was seen at least ten times. This chain links TRBV15 with TRBJ1-1; D unresolved. CDR1 LNHNV and CDR2 YYDKDF come from the germline V gene (reference sequence). V was cut by 0 bases and J by 0 bases, with 8 bases left in between. CDR3 size: 15 residues. The CDR3 DNA reads TGTGCCACCAGCAGAGATCGGTCGGTGAACACTGAAGCTTTCTTT. It translates to CATSRDRSVNTEAFF.

This clonotype has ten or more counts. The V gene is TRBV25-1, the J gene TRBJ2-5; D is unresolved. V was clipped by 8 bases and J by 5 bases, with 15 bases between them. The CDR3 runs to 13 residues. The germline CDR1 and CDR2 sequences are MGHDK and SYGVNS. The CDR3 region has the DNA TGTGCCAGCTCCTATAGGGAATGGGAGACCCAGTACTTC. Its translation is CASSYREWETQYF.

This clonotype has ten or more counts. This chain uses TRBV29-1 with TRBJ2-7, with 9 bases matching TRBD2. Germline lookup yields CDR1 SQVTM and CDR2 ANQGSEA. Losses at the gene ends were 4 bases for V and 2 bases for J; bases not matched to a gene: 3. This CDR3 comprises 13 residues. CDR3 sequence reads: CSVATSGAYEQYF. The CDR3 DNA reads TGCAGCGTTGCGACTAGCGGCGCCTACGAGCAGTACTTC.

This clonotype was observed many times. The CDR3 coding sequence is TGTGCCAGCACCCCATCCCACGGGGAGCTGTTTTTT. It codes for CASTPSHGELFF. The chain couples TRBV12-3 or TRBV12-4 to TRBJ2-2; no clear D. This CDR3 is built from 12 residues. Between the trimmed V and J ends, which lost 7 bases and 7 bases, there was a span of 10 bases.

This clonotype was seen many times. The chain recombines TRBV20-1 with TRBJ2-7; no reliable D call. The CDR3 consists of 13 residues. Germline V gene lookup returns CDR1 DFQATT and CDR2 SNEGSKA (reference sequence). The V gene lost 4 bases and the J gene lost 6 bases, with 16 bases spanning the gap. CDR3: CSATRSFRGEQYF. CDR3 DNA sequence: TGCAGTGCTACAAGGTCCTTCCGTGGCGAGCAGTACTTC.

This clonotype has ten or more counts. The chain is built from TRBV7-2 and TRBJ1-1, with D possibly matching TRBD1 (5 bases). This CDR3 region has 15 residues. Trimming stripped 0 bases from V and 4 bases from J, with 12 bases between. Germline V gene sequence: CDR1 SGHTA, CDR2 FQGNSA. CDR3 protein: CASSLALGLSTEAFF. The CDR3 DNA is TGTGCCAGCAGCTTAGCGCTGGGACTGAGCACTGAAGCTTTCTTT.

This clonotype appeared many times. The chain links TRBV11-2 to TRBJ1-2; no clear D gene. V lost 5 bases and J lost 10, with 23 bases in between. Germline CDR1 reads SGHAT; CDR2 reads FQNNGV. The length of the CDR3 is 15 residues. The CDR3 region is CASSPPGFSHILYTF. DNA for the CDR3: TGTGCCAGCAGCCCCCCGGGGTTTTCGCACATCCTCTACACCTTC.

This clonotype was seen many times. The J gene is TRBJ2-5, the V gene TRBV6-2 or TRBV6-3; 8 bases agree with TRBD1. CDR1 and CDR2 from the germline V gene are MNHEY and SVGEGT. The CDR3 has 15 amino acids. V was clipped by 2 bases and J by 5 bases; unmatched bases: 7. In DNA, the CDR3 is TGTGCCAGCAGTTACGCCGGGACAGGTGGGGAGACCCAGTACTTC. It specifies CASSYAGTGGETQYF.

V is TRBV10-1 and J is TRBJ2-7, with 11 nucleotides matching TRBD2. Germline V gives CDR1 WNHNN, CDR2 SYGVQD (reference sequence). V lost 0 bases, J lost 3 bases, and 4 bases stayed unmatched. CDR3 length: 16 residues. CDR3: CASSESFGTSGYEQYF. CDR3 sequence (DNA): TGCGCCAGCAGTGAGTCTTTTGGGACTAGCGGCTACGAGCAGTACTTC.

This clonotype was observed a few times. The chain carries TRBV11-2 and TRBJ1-2; D is ambiguous. Germline CDR1 SGHAT, CDR2 FQNNGV. Trimming removed 1 base at V and 4 bases at J, with 16 bases between. This CDR3 is 16 amino acids long. Here the CDR3 reads CASSLGLPKAGYGYTF. The CDR3 DNA reads TGTGCCAGCAGCTTAGGACTCCCTAAGGCAGGCTATGGCTACACCTTC.

This clonotype was observed many times. The chain links TRBV5-5 to TRBJ2-5, with TRBD1 matching 7 bases. V lost 6 bases and J lost 2; bases outside the gene matches: 13. Germline loops: CDR1 SGHKS, CDR2 YYEKEE (reference sequence). There are 16 residues in the CDR3. CDR3 protein: CASIPARDSPQETQYF. The CDR3 nucleotides are TGTGCCAGCATCCCGGCAAGGGACAGCCCTCAAGAGACCCAGTACTTC.

This clonotype was seen repeatedly, ten times or more. The chain has TRBV27 and TRBJ1-1, with D perhaps TRBD1 (5 bases). CDR3 length equals 14 residues. Germline values: CDR1 MNHEY, CDR2 SMNVEV (reference sequence). Trimming pared 7 bases from V and 4 bases from J, leaving 16 bases between. The CDR3 loop is CASTLNRLSTEAFF. For the CDR3, the DNA is TGTGCCAGCACCTTGAACAGGCTCAGCACTGAAGCTTTCTTT.

This clonotype was seen at least ten times. This chain connects TRBV2 to TRBJ2-7; D call uncertain. The CDR3 is 13 amino acids. Trimming removed 1 base from V and 4 bases from J, with 8 bases in between. CDR1 and CDR2 (germline): SNHLY, FYNNEI. CDR3 DNA sequence: TGTGCCAGCAGTGAAGAGAACAAGTACGAGCAGTACTTC. Its protein is CASSEENKYEQYF.

This clonotype showed up many times. The chain couples TRBV27 to TRBJ2-7; TRBD2 agrees at 8 bases. Germline V gene data show CDR1 as MNHEY and CDR2 as SMNVEV (reference sequence). CDR3 length: 17 residues. V was pared by 4 bases and J by 6 bases, with 17 bases of the junction left unmatched. The chain's CDR3 is CASSSFPGVSGKGEQYF. The CDR3 nucleotides read TGTGCCAGCAGTTCCTTCCCCGGTGTTAGCGGGAAGGGCGAGCAGTACTTC.